The present T cell receptor (beta chain) was sequenced within a study of blood T cell repertoires in COVID-19. Adults between roughly 18 and 90 years of age took part from some 25 US areas. This CDR3 comprises 15 residues. J was trimmed by 0 bases and V by 3 bases; bases with no gene match: 3. Per the germline V gene, CDR1 is SGDLS and CDR2 is YYNGEE. Clones were read by immunoSEQ multiplex PCR, and TCRdb kept only the in-frame ones, dropping some. The sample lists a few hundred thousand clones; over 80% were seen once. The chain combines TRBV9 with TRBJ1-5, with 7 bases that match TRBD1. This sequence was found in a man under 40 who had recovered from COVID-19. Material for sequencing was PBMCs or T cells enriched from blood (not recorded which). The DNA of the CDR3 is TGTGCCAGCAGCGCGAGGGACAGTAGCAATCAGCCCCAGCATTTT. Translating it yields CASSARDSSNQPQHF.